The entry below gives a single T cell receptor beta chain sequence along with its context. Its antigen is unknown. Using immunoSEQ multiplex PCR, the repertoire was profiled, and TCRdb retains in-frame clones only, with some absent. This sample has 25,000 to 35,000 clones, with 65% to 90% found just once. This record belongs to a study of PD-1 blockade in classical Hodgkin lymphoma. Overall study results and limits: Reports indicated that newly diagnosed patients had lower baseline TCR diversity than healthy donors did. What drove the repertoire differences, possibly disease activity or prior therapy, has not been defined.

The CDR3 contains 14 residues. CDR1 MNHNS and CDR2 SASEGT come from the germline V gene. V lost 8 bases, J lost 6 bases, and 19 bases lay in between. All trial patients relapsed after autologous stem cell transplantation. Using magnetic negative selection, the CD4+ T cells were separated out of thawed PBMCs. Sample: CD4+ T cells from blood, taken at baseline. This TCR derives from a human donor with classical Hodgkin lymphoma. The chain recombines TRBV6-1 with TRBJ1-1; no firm D call. The CDR3 DNA reads as TGTGCCAGCTTTAATGCCGTTCCCGGTGCTGAAGCTTTCTTT. It encodes CASFNAVPGAEAFF.